The 17 T cell receptor beta chains presented below share a single source sample, sequenced in a study of CD8 T cells in ankylosing spondylitis. TCRdb fed the 5' RACE reads into MiXCR, producing one record per CDR3 protein. This table holds under 250,000 distinct CDR3 sequences, roughly 10% found once. The material sequenced was blood, either unsorted or a sorted T cell fraction (not recorded which). Source of these receptors: a male donor with ankylosing spondylitis or in good health (not recorded which).

Many counts were recorded for this clonotype. V usage is TRBV15 and J usage is TRBJ2-5; D not resolved. The CDR3 length is 12 residues. V was trimmed by 6 bases and J by 5 bases, leaving 10 bases between them. Germline CDR1 reads LNHNV; CDR2 reads YYDKDF (reference sequence). The CDR3 here is CATRWGGETQYF. The DNA of the CDR3 is TGTGCCACCAGGTGGGGTGGGGAGACCCAGTACTTC.

This clonotype was counted ten times or more. The gene calls are TRBV5-1 and TRBJ2-1; a weak D match, TRBD2 (6 bases). Germline assignment: CDR1 SGHRS and CDR2 YFSETQ. V lost 3 bases and J 10 bases, leaving 17 bases between the germline ends. The CDR3 runs 14 residues. CDR3 protein: CASSWDGPGGEQFF. The CDR3 nucleotides read TGCGCCAGCAGCTGGGACGGGCCCGGAGGGGAGCAGTTCTTC.

The rearrangement joins TRBV7-9 to TRBJ2-1; D is possibly TRBD1 (5 bases). CDR3 length: 14 amino acids. The V gene lost 2 bases and the J gene lost 12 bases, with 17 bases spanning the gap. Germline CDR1 is SEHNR and CDR2 is FQNEAQ (reference sequence). The CDR3 is CASSLIQGTDGQFF. The CDR3, as DNA: TGTGCCAGCAGCTTAATCCAGGGTACCGATGGGCAGTTCTTC.

Ten or more counts support this clonotype. The rearrangement links TRBV20-1 to TRBJ2-7; D possibly corresponds to TRBD2 (7 bases). Germline V gene data show CDR1 as DFQATT and CDR2 as SNEGSKA (reference sequence). The ends were cut back, 6 bases at V and 4 bases at J, with 13 bases in the middle. The CDR3 is 12 residues long. The DNA of the CDR3 is TGCAGTGCGGGGGGGGGCAGGTACGAGCAGTACTTC. This encodes CSAGGGRYEQYF.

This clonotype showed up many times. The rearrangement joins TRBV29-1 to TRBJ2-6; D not certain. V was pared by 6 bases and J by 0 bases, with 9 bases between. Germline-derived CDR1 and CDR2 are SQVTM and ANQGSEA. CDR3 length equals 14 residues. In DNA form, the CDR3 reads TGCAGCGTCCTTGACCCCTCTGGGGCCAACGTCCTGACTTTC. The encoded protein is CSVLDPSGANVLTF. The variable domain in full, with the rest retrieved from reference TRBV29-1 and TRBJ2-6, is SAVISQKPSRDICQRGTSLTIQCQVDSQVTMMFWYRQQPGQSLTLIATANQGSEATYESGFVIDKFPISRPNLTFSTLTVSNMSPEDSSIYLCSVLDPSGANVLTFGAGSRLTVL.

Many counts were recorded for this clonotype. CDR3: CASTQTGFSGYTF. In nucleotides, the CDR3 is TGTGCCAGCACCCAGACAGGGTTCTCTGGCTACACCTTC. This chain uses TRBV12-3 or TRBV12-4 with TRBJ1-2, with 7 bases identical to TRBD1. The CDR3 spans 13 residues. The junction had 9 bases not matched to a gene; V was cut back by 7 bases and J by 7 bases.

This clonotype was recorded at least ten times. The V and J genes are TRBV5-1 and TRBJ2-5, with 10 bases matching TRBD1. V lost 5 bases and J lost 4; bases outside the gene matches: 11. This CDR3 comprises 16 residues. Germline CDR1 reads SGHRS; CDR2 reads YFSETQ. CDR3 residues: CASSRPGTGDGETQYF. The CDR3 nucleotides are TGCGCCAGCAGTCGTCCCGGGACAGGGGACGGAGAGACCCAGTACTTC.

This clonotype has at least ten counts. In DNA form, the CDR3 reads TGCGCCAGCAGCCCCCAGGAGGGGACAGATACGCAGTATTTT. Its translation: CASSPQEGTDTQYF. This sequence joins TRBV5-1 and TRBJ2-3; TRBD2 is a possible D gene (6 bases). This CDR3 has 14 residues. CDR1 and CDR2 from the germline V gene are SGHRS and YFSETQ. V was clipped by 4 bases and J by 3 bases, with 12 bases between them.

At least ten counts were recorded for this clonotype. V gene TRBV7-6 combines with J gene TRBJ2-3; 11 nucleotides match TRBD1. The CDR3 has 15 residues. The germline V gene has CDR1 SGHVS and CDR2 FNYEAQ. The trim removed 4 bases at V and 3 bases at J, leaving 3 bases unmatched. DNA for the CDR3: TGTGCCAGCAGCTGGACAGGGGGCGGGACAGATACGCAGTATTTT. As protein: CASSWTGGGTDTQYF.

The gene calls are TRBV12-3 or TRBV12-4 and TRBJ2-2, with D maybe TRBD1 (6 bases). This CDR3 contains 10 residues. CDR3 DNA sequence: TGTGTCACAGGGCCCGGGGAGCTGTTTTTT. This sequence encodes CVTGPGELFF.

This chain joins TRBV25-1 and TRBJ2-5; D may correspond to TRBD1 or TRBD2 (5 bases each). V lost 4 bases and J lost 3, with 12 bases in between. The CDR3 contains 14 residues. Germline-derived CDR1 and CDR2 are MGHDK and SYGVNS. The chain's CDR3 is CASSGTSGKETQYF. As DNA, the CDR3 is TGTGCCAGCAGTGGGACAAGCGGCAAAGAGACCCAGTACTTC.

This clonotype showed up just a few times. The chain couples TRBV7-2 to TRBJ1-6; D gene uncertain. Trimming cost V 0 bases and J 7 bases, with 16 bases left between them. In germline, CDR1 is SGHTA, CDR2 FQGNSA. The CDR3 is 17 amino acids. CDR3 in amino acids: CASSLALLTQSNSPLHF. CDR3 in DNA: TGTGCCAGCAGCTTAGCGCTCCTCACCCAGAGCAATTCACCCCTCCACTTT.

The V and J genes are TRBV20-1 and TRBJ1-3; 12 positions agree with TRBD1. The CDR3 extends over 19 amino acids. The germline gives CDR1 DFQATT, CDR2 SNEGSKA (reference sequence). The CDR3: CRAPAPGQGAEDSGNTIYF. The CDR3 bases are TGCAGGGCCCCGGCTCCGGGACAGGGGGCGGAGGACTCTGGAAACACCATATATTTT.

This clonotype was found many times. The chain uses TRBV5-1 and TRBJ2-5; possible D gene TRBD1, 5 bases. CDR3 length equals 15 residues. Deletions cut 0 bases from V and 6 bases from J, with 15 bases between. Looked up from germline, CDR1 is SGHRS and CDR2 is YFSETQ. The CDR3 DNA follows: TGCGCCAGCAGCTTGGAGCCAGGGCTTGTAAAGACCCAGTACTTC. Protein product: CASSLEPGLVKTQYF.

This clonotype was seen repeatedly, ten times or more. The rearrangement joins TRBV4-2 to TRBJ2-4; possibly TRBD1 for D (6 bases). This CDR3 region has 16 residues. CDR1 and CDR2 (germline): LGHNA, YNFKEQ. Trimming stripped 2 bases from V and 5 bases from J, with 16 bases between. CDR3 nucleotide sequence: TGTGCCAGCAGCCAAAATACCGGGACAAGTCAAAACATTCAGTACTTC. This codes for CASSQNTGTSQNIQYF.

The sample holds a few counts of this clonotype. The chain has TRBV28 and TRBJ2-5; TRBD2 matches 10 bases. The V gene's germline CDR1 is MDHEN and CDR2 SYDVKM. The CDR3 spans 16 residues. V was pared by 6 bases and J by 4 bases, with 11 bases of the junction left unmatched. CDR3 protein: CASSAFLAGDLETQYF. CDR3 bases: TGTGCCAGCAGCGCCTTTCTAGCGGGAGATCTAGAGACCCAGTACTTC.

This clonotype was found many times. The chain is built from TRBV7-2 and TRBJ2-3, with 11 bases aligning to TRBD2. This CDR3 has 16 amino acids. V shed 3 bases, J shed 0 bases, and the junction held 2 bases outside the gene matches. The germline V gene has CDR1 SGHTA and CDR2 FQGNSA. This chain's CDR3 is CASSLGTSGSTDTQYF. The CDR3 DNA sequence: TGTGCCAGCAGCTTGGGGACTAGCGGAAGCACAGATACGCAGTATTTT.